The 9 T cell receptor beta chains listed next were all sequenced from one sample in a study of CD8 T cells in ankylosing spondylitis. TCRdb analysed the 5' RACE reads with MiXCR anew, one entry per CDR3 protein. This sample has roughly 35,000 distinct CDR3 sequences, with approximately 11% found just once. Sequenced input: synovial fluid, either unsorted or a sorted T cell fraction (not recorded which). The receptor source for this set is a male donor with ankylosing spondylitis.

This clonotype was counted at least ten times. The chain uses TRBV11-3 and TRBJ1-1; no clear D gene. Between the trimmed V and J ends, which lost 2 bases and 0 bases, there was a span of 4 bases. The CDR3 sequence is 13 residues long. The germline gives CDR1 SGHNT, CDR2 YENEEA. CDR3 loop: CASSLTLNTEAFF. The CDR3 DNA reads as TGTGCCAGCAGCTTAACGTTGAACACTGAAGCTTTCTTT. Based on the CDR3 plus reference TRBV11-3 and TRBJ1-1, the full variable domain is EAGVVQSPRYKIIEKKQPVAFWCNPISGHNTLYWYLQNLGQGPELLIRYENEEAVDDSQLPKDRFSAERLKGVDSTLKIQPAELGDSAVYLCASSLTLNTEAFFGQGTRLTVV.

The chain recombines TRBV4-1 with TRBJ2-7; unclear D gene. Trimming took 2 bases from V and 3 from J, leaving 14 bases between them. Germline assignment: CDR1 MGHRA and CDR2 YSYEKL. The CDR3 contains 15 residues. The CDR3 spells CASSQPGISGYEQYF. The CDR3 DNA sequence: TGCGCCAGCAGCCAACCAGGCATTAGTGGCTACGAGCAGTACTTC.

This clonotype was observed many times. J is TRBJ2-2 and V is TRBV7-8; D may match TRBD1 or TRBD2 (5 bases each). The germline CDR1 and CDR2 sequences are SGHVS and FQNEAQ. The CDR3 has 15 residues. Trimming took off 2 bases at V and 4 bases at J, with 11 bases between the two ends. The CDR3 loop is CASSLFLGTTGELFF. DNA of the CDR3: TGTGCCAGCAGCTTATTCTTGGGGACCACCGGGGAGCTGTTTTTT.

This clonotype was detected ten times or more. This chain links TRBV20-1 with TRBJ2-7, with D possibly being TRBD1 (5 bases). V lost 1 base and J lost 2, with 12 bases in between. The germline CDR1 and CDR2 sequences are DFQATT and SNEGSKA (reference sequence). CDR3 length: 14 amino acids. CDR3 residues: CSARVAGPTYEQYF. CDR3 nucleotides: TGCAGTGCTAGAGTGGCAGGGCCCACCTACGAGCAGTACTTC.

Ten or more counts support this clonotype. The rearrangement links TRBV20-1 to TRBJ1-6, with a weak D call TRBD1 (6 bases). There are 14 residues in the CDR3. V lost 3 bases, J lost 5 bases, and 11 bases lay in between. CDR1 is DFQATT, CDR2 SNEGSKA, per germline (reference sequence). The CDR3 bases are TGCAGTGCTAGTCAGGCAGGGGATAATTCACCCCTCCACTTT. Translation: CSASQAGDNSPLHF.

This clonotype was picked up many times. The CDR3 DNA follows: TGTGCCAGTAGTATTAGTGAGACTAGCGGGAGTGAGCAGTTCTTC. Its translation is CASSISETSGSEQFF. J is TRBJ2-1 and V is TRBV19; TRBD2 matches 12 bases. Germline trimming cut 3 bases from V and 9 bases from J; bases unmatched to any gene: 6. From germline, CDR1 is LNHDA and CDR2 SQIVND (reference sequence). This CDR3 is built from 15 residues.

There are a few counts of this clonotype. This chain joins TRBV3-1 and TRBJ2-1; weak D call: TRBD2 (5 bases). This CDR3 has 15 residues. The germline V and J ends were trimmed by 3 bases and 2 bases, with 11 bases remaining between them. Germline CDR1 LGHDT, CDR2 YNNKEL (reference sequence). CDR3 nucleotides: TGTGCCAGCAGCCAGAACCGGGAACCCTACAATGAGCAGTTCTTC. Translating gives CASSQNREPYNEQFF.

In its sample, this clonotype was seen many times. This chain links TRBV12-3 or TRBV12-4 with TRBJ2-5, with D perhaps matching TRBD1 (5 bases). CDR3 length equals 15 residues. V was cut by 6 bases and J by 4 bases, with 18 bases left in between. CDR3 bases: TGTGCCAGCAGCCAACAGGAGTTAGTCCCAGAGACCCAGTACTTC. Amino acid sequence: CASSQQELVPETQYF.

Only a few counts were recorded for this clonotype. This rearrangement joins TRBV14 to TRBJ1-4; D uncertain. CDR3 length equals 14 residues. With 2 bases removed from V and 8 bases from J, the gap between germline ends came to 12 bases. CDR1 and CDR2 from the germline V gene are SGHDN and FVKESK. This CDR3 is CASSQLTVGEKLFF. Written as DNA, the CDR3 is TGTGCCAGCAGCCAACTAACAGTCGGGGAAAAACTGTTTTTT.